The TCR beta chain under discussion was sequenced for a study of post-analysis software for immune sequencing data. General study points: F-measure co-clustering was strong for batch-matched samples. There were several TRBV segments more frequent in patients than controls, and TRBV5-6, TRBV5-1 and TRBV20-1 were among them.

A word on this clonotype: What it binds is not known.

Trimming shortened V by 2 bases and J by 8 bases, and 17 bases separated the two germline ends. Germline CDR1 KGHDR, CDR2 SFDVKD. The CDR3 loop spans 15 amino acids. cDNA libraries of TCR beta carried unique molecular identifiers. TCRdb passed the PCR reads through MiXCR, listing each CDR3 protein once. This repertoire shows a few hundred thousand distinct CDR3 sequences, less than 40% found once; its top ten account for 13%. Sequencing was carried out using blood. This clonotype was sampled from a girl aged 5-17 years with multiple sclerosis. The chain is built from TRBV24-1 and TRBJ1-2, with D unresolved. The DNA for the CDR3 is TGTGCCACCAGTGATTCGACAACCGACCGGAGGGGCTACACCTTC. This sequence encodes CATSDSTTDRRGYTF.